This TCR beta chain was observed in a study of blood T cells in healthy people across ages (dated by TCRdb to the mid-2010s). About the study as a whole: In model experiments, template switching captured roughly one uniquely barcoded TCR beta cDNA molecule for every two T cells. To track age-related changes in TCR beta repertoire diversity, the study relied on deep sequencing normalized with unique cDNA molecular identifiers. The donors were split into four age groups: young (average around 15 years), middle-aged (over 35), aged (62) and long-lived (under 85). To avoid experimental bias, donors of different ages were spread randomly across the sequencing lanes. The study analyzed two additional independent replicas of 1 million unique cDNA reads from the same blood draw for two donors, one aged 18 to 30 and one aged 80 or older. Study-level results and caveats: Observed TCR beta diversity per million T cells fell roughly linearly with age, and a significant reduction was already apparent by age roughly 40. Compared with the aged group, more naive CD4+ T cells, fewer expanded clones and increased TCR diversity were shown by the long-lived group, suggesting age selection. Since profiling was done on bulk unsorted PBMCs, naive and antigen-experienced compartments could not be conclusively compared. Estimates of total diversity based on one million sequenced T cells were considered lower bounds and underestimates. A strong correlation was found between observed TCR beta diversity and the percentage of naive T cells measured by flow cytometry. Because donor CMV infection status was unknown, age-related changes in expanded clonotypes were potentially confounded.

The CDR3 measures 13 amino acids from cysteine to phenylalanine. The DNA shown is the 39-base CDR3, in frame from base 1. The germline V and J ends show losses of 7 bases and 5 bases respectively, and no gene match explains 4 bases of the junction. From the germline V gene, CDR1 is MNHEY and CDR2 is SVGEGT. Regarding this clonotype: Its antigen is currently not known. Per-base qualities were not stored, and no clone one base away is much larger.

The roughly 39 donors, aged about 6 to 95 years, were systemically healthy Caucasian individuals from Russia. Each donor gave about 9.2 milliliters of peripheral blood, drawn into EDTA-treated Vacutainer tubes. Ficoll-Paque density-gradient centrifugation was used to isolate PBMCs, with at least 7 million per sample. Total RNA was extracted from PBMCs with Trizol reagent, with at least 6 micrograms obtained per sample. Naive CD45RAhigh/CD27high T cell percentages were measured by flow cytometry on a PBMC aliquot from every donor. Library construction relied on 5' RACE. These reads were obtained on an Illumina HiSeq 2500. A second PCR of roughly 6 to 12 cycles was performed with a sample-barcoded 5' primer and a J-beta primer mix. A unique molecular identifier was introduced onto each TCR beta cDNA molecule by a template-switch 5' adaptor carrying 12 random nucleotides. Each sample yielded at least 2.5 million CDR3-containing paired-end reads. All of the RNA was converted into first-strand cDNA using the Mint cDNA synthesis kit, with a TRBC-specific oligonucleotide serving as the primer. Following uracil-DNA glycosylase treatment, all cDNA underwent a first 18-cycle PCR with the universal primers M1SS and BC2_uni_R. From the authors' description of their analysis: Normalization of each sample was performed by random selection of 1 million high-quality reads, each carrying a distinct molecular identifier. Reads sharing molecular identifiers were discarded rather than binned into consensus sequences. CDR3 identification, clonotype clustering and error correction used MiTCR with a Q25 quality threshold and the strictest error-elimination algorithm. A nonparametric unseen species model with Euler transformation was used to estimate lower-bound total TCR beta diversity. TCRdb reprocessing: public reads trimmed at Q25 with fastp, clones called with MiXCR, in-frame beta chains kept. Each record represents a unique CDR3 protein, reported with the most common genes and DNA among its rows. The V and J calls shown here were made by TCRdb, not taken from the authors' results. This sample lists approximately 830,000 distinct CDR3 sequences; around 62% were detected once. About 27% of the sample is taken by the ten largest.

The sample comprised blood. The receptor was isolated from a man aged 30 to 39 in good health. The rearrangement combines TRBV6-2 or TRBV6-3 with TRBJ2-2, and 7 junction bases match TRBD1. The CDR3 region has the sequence CASKDRDTGELFF. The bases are TGTGCCAGCAAAGACAGGGATACCGGGGAGCTGTTTTTT.